This TCR beta chain was profiled in a study of T cells after yellow fever vaccination. The study, taken as a whole, reports: Though it reached lower strength, the secondary response hit its peak faster, day 5 versus 15.

CDR3 length equals 11 residues. The germline V gene encodes CDR1 SGHRS and CDR2 YFSETQ. V lost 8 bases to trimming and J lost 4 bases, with 9 bases between them. This clonotype has a handful of counts. The target antigen is unknown. For TCR, cDNA came from 5'RACE template switching, which added a universal primer site and UMIs. A single record per CDR3 protein comes from TCRdb applying MiXCR to the 5' RACE reads. The top ten clones hold roughly 3.4% of a sample with approximately 260,000 distinct CDR3 sequences, 5.2% of them seen once. V usage is TRBV5-1 and J usage is TRBJ1-2; D gene ambiguous. The source is a man aged 18 to 30 who received the YFV17D yellow fever vaccine. The source material was CD4+ T cells sorted from PBMCs, sampled on the day of the yellow fever booster vaccination. CDR3 sequence (DNA): TGCGCCAGTGGGCCCACCTATGGCTACACCTTC. Its translation: CASGPTYGYTF.